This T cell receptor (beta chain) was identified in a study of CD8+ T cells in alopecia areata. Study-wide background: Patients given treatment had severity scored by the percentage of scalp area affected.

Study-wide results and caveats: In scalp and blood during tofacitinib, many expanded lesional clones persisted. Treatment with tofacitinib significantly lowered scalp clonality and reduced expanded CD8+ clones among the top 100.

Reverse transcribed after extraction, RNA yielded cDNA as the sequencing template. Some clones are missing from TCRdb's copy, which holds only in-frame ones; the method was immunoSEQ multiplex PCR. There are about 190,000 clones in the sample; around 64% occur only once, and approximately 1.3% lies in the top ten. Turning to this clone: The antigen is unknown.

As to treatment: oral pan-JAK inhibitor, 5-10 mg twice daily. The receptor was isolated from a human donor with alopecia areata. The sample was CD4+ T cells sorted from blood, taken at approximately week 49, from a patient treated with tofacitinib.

The CDR3 coding sequence is TGCGCCAGCAGCCAAGGGGGGGCTGGCTACACCTTC. As protein: CASSQGGAGYTF. The chain employs TRBV4-3 and TRBJ1-2, with D perhaps TRBD1 (6 bases). This CDR3 spans 12 amino acids. Trimming took 1 base from V and 7 from J, leaving 7 bases between them. In germline, CDR1 is LGHNA, CDR2 YSLEER.